Detailed here is one T cell receptor beta chain. This clone's antigen is unknown. The input lacks base qualities; no much larger clone sits a single base away. This entry belongs to a study of blood T cell repertoires in COVID-19 (TCRdb year 2020). With regard to the full study: The collaborator samples originated in the United States, Italy and Spain and spanned the acute and convalescent phases of COVID-19. The samples were drawn from the first 160 participants of the ongoing ImmuneRACE study and from 1,254 subjects provided by 6 global collaborators. Nearly every sample came with metadata listing a de-identified subject ID, COVID-19 status, age in years and sex. A freely available public database, intended as a resource for researchers studying the immune response to SARS-CoV-2, is where the repertoires were released. The prospective study material was composed of cDNA or gDNA derived from T cells, B-cell-depleted T cells, or PBMCs. Where available, HLA class I and class II types were taken from metadata supplied by the sample provider and were not determined by assay-based typing. Deeply sampled blood TCRbeta repertoires from subjects exposed to, actively infected with, or recovered from COVID-19 were included in the dataset. Paper-wide results and their limitations: Clinical and demographic metadata were provided uncurated, with the amount varying by source and participant.

The CDR3 runs 17 amino acids, cysteine and phenylalanine included. The CDR3 DNA has 51 bases and is translated from base 1. TCRbeta CDR3 regions were amplified from genomic DNA using the immunoSEQ Assay, a bias-controlled multiplex PCR. On the study's bioinformatics: Within the assay, amplification of reference gene primers was used to estimate how many nucleated cells each sample contained. To quantify the absolute abundance of each unique TCRbeta CDR3 rearrangement, sequence reads were collapsed and filtered. For each sample, productive Simpson clonality was calculated by taking the square root of Simpson's diversity index across productive rearrangements. As stored in TCRdb, this immuneACCESS dataset retains in-frame rearrangements with V and J assigned. A fraction of the clones does not appear; measured against another copy, unresolved V genes explain less than half of the discrepancy, and the remainder lacks a known reason. V and J calls and clone size are copied from that table; D and trimming were computed from the DNA. The sample table lists 30,000 to 40,000 clones, approximately 95% of them with a count of one. About 0.99% of the sample comes from the top ten.

Each collaborating institution followed its own protocols to collect whole blood in K2EDTA tubes. For TCRbeta analysis, collaborators shipped samples in one of three forms: frozen whole blood, isolated PBMCs, or DNA extracted from either of those sample types. The clonotype originates from a male donor with active COVID-19. The sample was peripheral blood. The V and J genes are TRBV21-1 and TRBJ1-1; the DNA was not used to check the table's D call, TRBD1. TRBV21-1 is tagged as a pseudogene. Here the CDR3 is given as CASCHVDTDRGDTEAFF. The sequence in DNA is TGTGCCAGCTGTCATGTAGACACCGACAGGGGCGACACTGAAGCTTTCTTT.